The clone carrying this T cell receptor (beta chain) was observed a single time. Its specificity is not known. The germline gives CDR1 SGHRS, CDR2 YFSETQ. The CDR3 is 16 residues long. Trimming at V came to 0 bases and at J to 7 bases, leaving 7 bases not matched to a gene. This sample stems from a study of CD4+ T cells in melanoma. Study-wide findings and caveats: CD8+ T cell, macrophage and B cell function reportedly correlated with neoantigen-specific CD4+ T cells. In melanoma, neoantigen-specific CD4+ T cells reportedly differed in differentiation state.

Some clones are missing from TCRdb's copy, which holds only in-frame ones; the method was immunoSEQ multiplex PCR. The sample has 20,000 to 25,000 clones; roughly 82% are singletons. This sequence joins TRBV5-1 and TRBJ2-2; 9 bases match TRBD2. This sequence was found in a human donor with melanoma. The sequenced sample was cells from a culture (not recorded whether cultured in vitro). This chain's CDR3 is CASSLAGGGAFGELFF. CDR3 sequence (DNA): TGCGCCAGCAGCTTGGCCGGCGGGGGGGCCTTCGGGGAGCTGTTTTTT.